The clone carrying this T cell receptor beta chain was detected many times. It was by 5'RACE with 10-nucleotide random UMIs that the cDNA was made. TCRdb itself ran the 5' RACE reads through MiXCR, one entry per CDR3 protein. The sample has under 50,000 distinct CDR3 sequences; around 14% are singletons. This record belongs to a study of neurological immune-mediated disorders. Trimming cost V 4 bases and J 5 bases, with 9 bases left between them. Germline V gene sequence: CDR1 SGHRS, CDR2 YFSETQ. This CDR3 has 13 residues. Time point reported: longitudinal time-point 2. J is TRBJ2-2 and V is TRBV5-1, with D perhaps TRBD1 (5 bases). Sequencing used PBMCs. This sequence was found in a male donor with HTLV-1-associated myelopathy (HAM/TSP). The CDR3 nucleotides are TGCGCCAGCAGCCACAAGGGGACCGGGGAGCTGTTTTTT. Its protein product is CASSHKGTGELFF.